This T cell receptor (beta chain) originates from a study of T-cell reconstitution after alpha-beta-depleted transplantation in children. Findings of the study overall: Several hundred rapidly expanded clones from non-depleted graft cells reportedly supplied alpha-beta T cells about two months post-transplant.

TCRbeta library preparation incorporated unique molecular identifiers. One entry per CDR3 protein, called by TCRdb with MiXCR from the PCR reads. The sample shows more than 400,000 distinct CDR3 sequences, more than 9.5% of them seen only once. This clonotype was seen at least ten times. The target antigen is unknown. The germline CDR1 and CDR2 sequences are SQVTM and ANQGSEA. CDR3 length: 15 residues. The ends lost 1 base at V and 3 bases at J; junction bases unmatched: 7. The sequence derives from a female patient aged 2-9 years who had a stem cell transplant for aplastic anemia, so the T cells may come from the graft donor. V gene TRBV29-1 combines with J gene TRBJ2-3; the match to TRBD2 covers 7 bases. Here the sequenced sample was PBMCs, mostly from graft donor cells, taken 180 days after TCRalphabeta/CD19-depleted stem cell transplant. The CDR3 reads CSVEGSAGVTDTQYF. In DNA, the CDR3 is TGCAGCGTTGAAGGTTCGGCGGGAGTGACAGATACGCAGTATTTT.